This T cell receptor beta chain derives from a study of T-cell reconstitution after alpha-beta-depleted transplantation in children. Overall study findings and caveats: Several hundred rapidly expanded clones from non-depleted graft cells reportedly supplied alpha-beta T cells about two months post-transplant. Surviving recipient T cells and intrathymic progenitors accounted for some patients' high TCRbeta diversity at day 60. Most T-cell counts and diversity one year after the transplant came from T cells that were newly produced.

The CDR3 has 15 residues. J gave up 6 bases and V 3 bases, and 8 bases lay outside the gene matches. Looked up from germline, CDR1 is MDHEN and CDR2 is SYDVKM. This clonotype appeared many times. Its matching antigen is unknown. Molecular barcoding with unique molecular identifiers was used for the TCRbeta library. TCRdb reprocessed the PCR reads with MiXCR, giving one entry per CDR3 protein. The sample shows under 35,000 distinct CDR3 sequences, over 5% of them seen only once. This sequence originates from a male patient younger than 18 who had a stem cell transplant for acute myeloid leukemia, so the T cells may come from the graft donor. This sequence joins TRBV28 and TRBJ1-5; 7 bases match TRBD1. Sequences were derived from PBMCs, mostly from graft donor cells, sampled 180 days after TCRalphabeta/CD19-depleted stem cell transplant. The CDR3 here is CASSFDTGVSQPQHF. Here the CDR3 DNA reads TGTGCCAGCAGTTTCGATACAGGGGTCAGTCAGCCCCAGCATTTT.